The clone carrying this T cell receptor beta chain was observed at least ten times. Its antigen is as yet unknown. The time point was: patch test 1, 2 weeks after DPC sensitization. Treatment given: therapeutic diphenylcyclopropenone sensitization with weekly scalp DPC. Blood draws preceded each patch test application. Each CDR3 protein is one row after TCRdb ran MiXCR on the RACE reads. The sample includes roughly 360,000 distinct CDR3 sequences, roughly 4.8% seen only once; the top ten take approximately 2.5%. Trimming left V 3 bases short and J 1 base short, with 11 bases between. CDR1 and CDR2 from the germline V gene are DFQATT and SNEGSKA (reference sequence). The CDR3 runs 14 residues. The record originates from a study of human T cells and chemical hapten exposure. Study details: Minor volume differences among pooled libraries chiefly drove per-sample TCR yield variation. Whole-study results and caveats: There was alopecia in the donors, so their immune response may differ from that of healthy people. Against controls, expanded TCRs gave rise to significantly more large CDR3 similarity clusters.

The chain uses TRBV20-1 and TRBJ2-3; D perhaps matches TRBD2 (7 bases). The input for sequencing was whole blood, taken in connection with sensitization to the hapten diphenylcyclopropenone (DPC). The source is a woman aged 45 to 65 with alopecia areata. Some clones in this sample may be carry-over from other donors' samples. As DNA, the CDR3 is TGCAGTGCTAGTAAGGGGGGGGGCACAGATACGCAGTATTTT. The encoded protein is CSASKGGGTDTQYF.